This TCR beta chain was sequenced during a study of T-cell reconstitution after alpha-beta-depleted transplantation in children. Points from the study as a whole: T-cell numbers and diversity one year post-transplant derived largely from freshly generated T cells. In some patients, recipient T cells and intrathymic progenitors surviving conditioning explained high day-60 diversity. At around two months after transplant, the alpha-beta T cells were reportedly derived from several hundred expanded clones that came from non-depleted graft cells.

Molecular barcoding with unique molecular identifiers was used for the TCRbeta library. MiXCR, run by TCRdb on the PCR reads, gives a single entry per CDR3 protein. The repertoire holds some 300,000 distinct CDR3 sequences, with 7.5% to 9% as singletons. Of note for this clonotype: Its antigen remains unknown.

The J segment lost 2 bases and the V segment lost 6 bases, leaving 5 bases of the junction unmatched. Germline V gene data show CDR1 as SGHTA and CDR2 as FQGNSA. This CDR3 region has 15 residues. The chain joins TRBV7-2 to TRBJ2-3; 10 bases are shared with TRBD2. The TCR comes from a female patient aged 2-15 years who had a stem cell transplant for Fanconi anemia, so the T cells may come from the graft donor. The sequencing here drew on peripheral blood, taken 360 days after TCRalphabeta/CD19-depleted stem cell transplant. CDR3 sequence: CASSNSGGNTDTQYF. The CDR3 DNA is TGTGCCAGCAGTAATAGCGGGGGGAACACAGATACGCAGTATTTT.